The sequence of this T cell receptor (beta chain) was determined in a study of blood T cell repertoires in COVID-19. Study-level background: Both acute and convalescent COVID-19 samples were obtained from the United States, Italy and Spain. T cells, B-cell-depleted T cells, or PBMCs supplied cDNA or gDNA.

J lost 8 bases, V lost 1 base, and 6 bases had no gene match. CDR3 size: 14 residues. Germline V gene data show CDR1 as GTSNPN and CDR2 as SVGIG (reference sequence). Using immunoSEQ multiplex PCR, the repertoire was profiled, and TCRdb retains in-frame clones only, with some absent. The table shows around 270,000 clones, with around nine tenths occurring only once. The chain recombines TRBV30 with TRBJ2-1; 9 nucleotides align to TRBD1. This receptor was taken from a man aged 35-49 years with acute or convalescent COVID-19. The specimen sequenced was peripheral blood. This CDR3 reads CAWSAGTGLDEQFF. The CDR3 DNA reads as TGTGCCTGGAGTGCCGGGACAGGGTTGGATGAGCAGTTCTTC.